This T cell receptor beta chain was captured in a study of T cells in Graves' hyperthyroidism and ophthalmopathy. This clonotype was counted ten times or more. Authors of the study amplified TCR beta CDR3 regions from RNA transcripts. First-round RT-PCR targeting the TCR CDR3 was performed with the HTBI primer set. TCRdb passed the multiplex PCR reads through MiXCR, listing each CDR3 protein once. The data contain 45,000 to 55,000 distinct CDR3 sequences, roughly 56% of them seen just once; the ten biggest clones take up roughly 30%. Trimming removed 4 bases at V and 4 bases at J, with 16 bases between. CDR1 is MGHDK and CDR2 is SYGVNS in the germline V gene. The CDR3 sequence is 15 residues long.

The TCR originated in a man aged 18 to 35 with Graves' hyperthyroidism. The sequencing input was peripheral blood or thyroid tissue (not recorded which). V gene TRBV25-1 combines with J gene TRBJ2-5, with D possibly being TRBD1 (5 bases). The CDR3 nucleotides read TGTGCCAGCAGTGCTACAGGACGAGGTCCAGAGACCCAGTACTTC. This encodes CASSATGRGPETQYF.